The entry below describes one TCR beta chain. Its antigen is unknown. Generated by immunoSEQ multiplex PCR, the TCRdb table keeps only in-frame clones and is missing some. Found here are 80,000 to 95,000 clones, 70% to 80% of them singletons; the top ten hold under 25%. This sample was taken from a study of T cell responses to AZD1222 COVID-19 vaccine. Broader study findings: A mostly white British donor set with more females was recruited, and clonal diversity was possibly underestimated.

Trimming cost V 2 bases and J 1 base; bases outside gene matches: 4. The CDR3 consists of 17 residues. Germline V CDR1 and CDR2: MNHEY, SVGEGT. The clonotype originates from an adult in good health. The sample consisted of peripheral blood, taken on day 0 of AZD1222 vaccination. V gene TRBV6-2 or TRBV6-3 combines with J gene TRBJ2-3; 12 bases are a match to TRBD2. In DNA, the CDR3 is TGTGCCAGCAGTTACAGACTAGCGGGAGAAGGCACAGATACGCAGTATTTT. Its protein is CASSYRLAGEGTDTQYF.